This TCR beta chain was observed in a study of blood T cell repertoires in COVID-19. About the study: Some COVID-19 samples were acute and others convalescent; all came from the United States, Italy and Spain. From T cells, B-cell-depleted T cells, or PBMCs came the material, which was cDNA or gDNA.

Per the authors' pipeline: Amplification with reference gene primers provided the estimates of nucleated cell counts. Sequenced by immunoSEQ multiplex PCR; TCRdb stores in-frame clones only, minus some. That table is the source of V, J and clone size, and D and trimming were worked out from the DNA. The table shows approximately 200,000 clones, with over 75% occurring only once. Participants, roughly 18 to 90 years old, spanned fewer than 30 US areas. Trimming took 4 bases from V and 2 from J, leaving 19 bases between them. The germline V gene has CDR1 MNHNS and CDR2 SASEGT. CDR3 size: 17 residues. The rearrangement uses TRBV6-1 and TRBJ2-3; perhaps TRBD2 as D (5 bases). The sequence came from a middle-aged man who had recovered from COVID-19. The sample comprised PBMCs or T cells enriched from blood (not recorded which). For the CDR3, the DNA is TGTGCCAGCAGTGCTGGTCGGGGAGTACTATACACAGATACGCAGTATTTT. Protein sequence: CASSAGRGVLYTDTQYF.